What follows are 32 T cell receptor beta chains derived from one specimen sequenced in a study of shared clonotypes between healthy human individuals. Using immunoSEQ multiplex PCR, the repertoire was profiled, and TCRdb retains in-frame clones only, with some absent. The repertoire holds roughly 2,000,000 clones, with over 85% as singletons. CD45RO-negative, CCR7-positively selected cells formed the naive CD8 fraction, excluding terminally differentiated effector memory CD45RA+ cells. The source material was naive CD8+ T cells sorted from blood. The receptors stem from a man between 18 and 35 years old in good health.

The CDR3 region has the DNA TGTGCCTGGAGCTCGGGACAGGGGGACAATGAGCAGTTCTTC. Amino acid sequence: CAWSSGQGDNEQFF. The chain is built from TRBV30 and TRBJ2-1, with 11 bases that match TRBD1. Germline V lookup: CDR1 GTSNPN, CDR2 SVGIG (reference sequence). The CDR3 loop spans 14 amino acids. V lost 3 bases and J lost 5; bases outside the gene matches: 3.

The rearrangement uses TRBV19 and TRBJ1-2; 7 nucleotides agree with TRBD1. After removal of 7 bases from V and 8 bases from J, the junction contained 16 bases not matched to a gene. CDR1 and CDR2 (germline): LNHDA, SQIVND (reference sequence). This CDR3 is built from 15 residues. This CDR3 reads CASTRDGQDWIGYTF. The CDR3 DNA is TGTGCCAGTACCCGAGACGGACAGGACTGGATCGGCTACACCTTC.

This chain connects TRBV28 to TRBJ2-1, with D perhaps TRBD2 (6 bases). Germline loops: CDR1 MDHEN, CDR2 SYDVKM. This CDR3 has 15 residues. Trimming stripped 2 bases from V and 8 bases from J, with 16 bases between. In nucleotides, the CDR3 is TGTGCCAGCAGTTTAGGGACGCGGGGCGGGGATGAGCAGTTCTTC. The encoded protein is CASSLGTRGGDEQFF.

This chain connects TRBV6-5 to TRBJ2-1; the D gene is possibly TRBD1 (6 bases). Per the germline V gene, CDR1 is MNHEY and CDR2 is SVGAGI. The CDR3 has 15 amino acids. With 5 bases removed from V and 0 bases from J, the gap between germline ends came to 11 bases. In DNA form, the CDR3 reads TGTGCCAGCAGTGCAGGGGATCCCTCCTACAATGAGCAGTTCTTC. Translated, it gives CASSAGDPSYNEQFF.

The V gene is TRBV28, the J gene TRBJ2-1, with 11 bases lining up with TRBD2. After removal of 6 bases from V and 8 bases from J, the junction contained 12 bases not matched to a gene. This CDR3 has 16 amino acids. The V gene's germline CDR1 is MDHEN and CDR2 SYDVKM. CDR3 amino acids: CASRFPLAGGFDEQFF. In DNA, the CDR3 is TGTGCCAGCAGGTTCCCCCTAGCGGGGGGTTTTGATGAGCAGTTCTTC. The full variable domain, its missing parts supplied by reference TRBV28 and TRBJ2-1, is DVKVTQSSRYLVKRTGEKVFLECVQDMDHENMFWYRQDPGLGLRLIYFSYDVKMKEKGDIPEGYSVSREKKERFSLILESASTNQTSMYLCASRFPLAGGFDEQFFGPGTRLTVL.

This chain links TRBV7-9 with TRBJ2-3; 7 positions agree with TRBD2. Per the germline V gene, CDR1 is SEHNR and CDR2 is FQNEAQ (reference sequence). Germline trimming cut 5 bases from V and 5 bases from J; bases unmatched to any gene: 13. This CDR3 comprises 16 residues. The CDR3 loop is CASSRTLAGPLDTQYF. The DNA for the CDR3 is TGTGCCAGCAGCAGAACCTTAGCGGGCCCCTTAGATACGCAGTATTTT.

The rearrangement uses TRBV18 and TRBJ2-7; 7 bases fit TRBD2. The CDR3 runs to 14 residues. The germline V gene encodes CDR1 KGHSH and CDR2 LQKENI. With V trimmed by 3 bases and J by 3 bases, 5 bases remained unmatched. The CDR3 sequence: CASSPGTKNYEQYF. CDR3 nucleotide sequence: TGTGCCAGCTCACCGGGGACTAAGAACTACGAGCAGTACTTC.

CDR3 sequence: CASSPVQGAVGYTF. CDR3 nucleotide sequence: TGTGCCAGCAGTCCCGTACAGGGGGCGGTAGGCTACACCTTC. This chain joins TRBV27 and TRBJ1-2; 9 nucleotides match TRBD1. Germline V gene lookup returns CDR1 MNHEY and CDR2 SMNVEV (reference sequence). V lost 5 bases, J lost 8 bases, and 9 bases stayed unmatched. The CDR3 sequence is 14 residues long.

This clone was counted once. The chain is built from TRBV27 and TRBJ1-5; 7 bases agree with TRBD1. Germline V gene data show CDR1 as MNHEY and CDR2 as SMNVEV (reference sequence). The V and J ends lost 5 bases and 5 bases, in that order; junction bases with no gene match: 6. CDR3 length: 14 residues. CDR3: CASSPRDSYQPQHF. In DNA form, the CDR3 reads TGTGCCAGCAGTCCGCGGGACAGTTATCAGCCCCAGCATTTT.

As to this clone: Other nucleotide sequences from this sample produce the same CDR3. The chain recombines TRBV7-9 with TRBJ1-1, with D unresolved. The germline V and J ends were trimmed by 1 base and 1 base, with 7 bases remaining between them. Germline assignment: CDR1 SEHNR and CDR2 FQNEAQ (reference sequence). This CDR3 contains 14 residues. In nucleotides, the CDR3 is TGTGCCAGCAGCTTAGGGGGAGGGAACACTGAAGCTTTCTTT. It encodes CASSLGGGNTEAFF.

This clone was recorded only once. CDR3 in amino acids: CAISESEIPQPQHF. The CDR3 DNA follows: TGTGCCATCAGTGAGTCAGAAATACCTCAGCCCCAGCATTTT. The chain is built from TRBV10-3 and TRBJ1-5; no clear D gene. The V and J ends lost 0 bases and 6 bases respectively, with 9 bases between them. The germline gives CDR1 ENHRY, CDR2 SYGVKD. CDR3 length equals 14 residues.

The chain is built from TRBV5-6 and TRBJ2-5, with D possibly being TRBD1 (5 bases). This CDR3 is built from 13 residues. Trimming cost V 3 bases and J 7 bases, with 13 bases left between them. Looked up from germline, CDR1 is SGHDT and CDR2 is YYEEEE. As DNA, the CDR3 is TGTGCCAGCAGCTCGGGTCCCACAGGGACCCAGTACTTC. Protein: CASSSGPTGTQYF. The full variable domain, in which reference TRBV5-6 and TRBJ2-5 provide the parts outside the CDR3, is DAGVTQSPTHLIKTRGQQVTLRCSPKSGHDTVSWYQQALGQGPQFIFQYYEEEERQRGNFPDRFSGHQFPNYSSELNVNALLLGDSALYLCASSSGPTGTQYFGPGTRLLVL.

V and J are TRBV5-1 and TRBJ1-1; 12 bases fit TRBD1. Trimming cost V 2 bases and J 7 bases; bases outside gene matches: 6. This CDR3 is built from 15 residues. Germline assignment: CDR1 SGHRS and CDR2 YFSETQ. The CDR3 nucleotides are TGCGCCAGCAGCTTCGGGACAGGGGGCTTGGATGAAGCTTTCTTT. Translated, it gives CASSFGTGGLDEAFF.

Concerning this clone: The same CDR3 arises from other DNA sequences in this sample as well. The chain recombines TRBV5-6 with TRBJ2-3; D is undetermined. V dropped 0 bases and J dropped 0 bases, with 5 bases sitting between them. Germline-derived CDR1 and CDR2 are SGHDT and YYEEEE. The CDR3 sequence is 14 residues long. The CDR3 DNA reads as TGTGCCAGCAGCTTGGTACCCAGCACAGATACGCAGTATTTT. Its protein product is CASSLVPSTDTQYF.

CDR3 sequence (DNA): TGTGCCAGCAGCCAAGCTCCAACAGGGGACGGCTATGGCTACACCTTC. Its translation: CASSQAPTGDGYGYTF. This rearrangement joins TRBV14 to TRBJ1-2; 7 bases map to TRBD1. The CDR3 totals 16 residues. Germline V gene sequence: CDR1 SGHDN, CDR2 FVKESK. The V gene end was trimmed by 1 base and the J gene end by 4 bases; junction bases not matched to a gene: 9.

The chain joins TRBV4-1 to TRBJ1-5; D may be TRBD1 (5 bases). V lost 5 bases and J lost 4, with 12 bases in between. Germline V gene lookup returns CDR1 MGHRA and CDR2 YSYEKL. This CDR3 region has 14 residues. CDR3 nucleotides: TGCGCCAGCAGCGACAGCTTTAGGAATCAGCCCCAGCATTTT. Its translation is CASSDSFRNQPQHF.

Here the CDR3 reads CSVEDWGTDYNEQFF. CDR3 DNA: TGCAGCGTTGAAGATTGGGGGACAGACTACAATGAGCAGTTCTTC. The genes are TRBV29-1 and TRBJ2-1; 7 positions agree with TRBD1. The CDR3 covers 15 residues. Trimming cost V 0 bases and J 3 bases; bases outside gene matches: 5. Germline loops: CDR1 SQVTM, CDR2 ANQGSEA.

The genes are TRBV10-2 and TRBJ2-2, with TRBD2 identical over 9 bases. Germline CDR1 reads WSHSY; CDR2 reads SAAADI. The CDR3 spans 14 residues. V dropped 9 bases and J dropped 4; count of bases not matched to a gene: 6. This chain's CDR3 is CASNPGLATGELFF. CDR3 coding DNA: TGCGCCAGTAACCCGGGACTAGCCACCGGGGAGCTGTTTTTT.

This chain's CDR3 is CASSLAALQGYEQYF. Here the CDR3 DNA reads TGTGCCAGCAGCTTGGCCGCTTTGCAGGGCTACGAGCAGTACTTC. The chain employs TRBV5-5 and TRBJ2-7, with TRBD1 as a possible D gene (5 bases). Trimming stripped 0 bases from V and 3 bases from J, with 13 bases between. The germline CDR1 and CDR2 sequences are SGHKS and YYEKEE (reference sequence). The CDR3 has 15 residues.

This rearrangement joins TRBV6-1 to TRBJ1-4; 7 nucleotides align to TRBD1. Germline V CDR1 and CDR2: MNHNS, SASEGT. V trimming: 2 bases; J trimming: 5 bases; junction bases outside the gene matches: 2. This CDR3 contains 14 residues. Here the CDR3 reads CASSEPGQNEKLFF. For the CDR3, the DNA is TGTGCCAGCAGTGAACCGGGACAGAATGAAAAACTGTTTTTT.

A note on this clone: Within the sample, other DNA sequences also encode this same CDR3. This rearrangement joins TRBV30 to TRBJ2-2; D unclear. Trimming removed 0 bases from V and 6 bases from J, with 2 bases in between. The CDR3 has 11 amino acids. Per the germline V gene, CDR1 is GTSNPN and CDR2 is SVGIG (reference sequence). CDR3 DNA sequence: TGTGCCTGGAGTGTGGCCGGGGAGCTGTTTTTT. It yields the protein CAWSVAGELFF.

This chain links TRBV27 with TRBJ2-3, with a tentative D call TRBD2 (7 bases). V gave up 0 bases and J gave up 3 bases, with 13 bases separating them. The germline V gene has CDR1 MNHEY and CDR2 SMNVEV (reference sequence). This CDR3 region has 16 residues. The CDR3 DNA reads TGTGCCAGCAGTTTATCCCGGGGGGCGAGTACAGATACGCAGTATTTT. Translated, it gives CASSLSRGASTDTQYF.

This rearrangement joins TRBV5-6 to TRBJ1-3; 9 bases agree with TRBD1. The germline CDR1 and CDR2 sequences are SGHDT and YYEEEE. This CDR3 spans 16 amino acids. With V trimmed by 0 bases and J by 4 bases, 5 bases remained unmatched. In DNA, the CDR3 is TGTGCCAGCAGCTTGGTACAGGGGGCGGAAGGAAACACCATATATTTT. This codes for CASSLVQGAEGNTIYF.

The CDR3 DNA follows: TGTGCCAGCAGCTTGGGAGAAACGGACATGATTTGGGGAAATGCTGAAGCTTTCTTT. It yields the protein CASSLGETDMIWGNAEAFF. The rearrangement links TRBV5-4 to TRBJ1-1; a weak D match, TRBD1 (5 bases). The V gene lost 0 bases and the J gene lost 6 bases, with 27 bases spanning the gap. Germline-derived CDR1 and CDR2 are SGHNT and YYREEE (reference sequence). CDR3 length equals 19 residues.

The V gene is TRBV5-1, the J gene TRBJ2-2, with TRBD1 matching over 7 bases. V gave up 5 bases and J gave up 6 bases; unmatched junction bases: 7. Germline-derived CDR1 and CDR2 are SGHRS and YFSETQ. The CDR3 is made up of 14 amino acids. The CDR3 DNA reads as TGCGCCAGCAGTTACACAGGGGTGCCCGGGGAGCTGTTTTTT. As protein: CASSYTGVPGELFF.

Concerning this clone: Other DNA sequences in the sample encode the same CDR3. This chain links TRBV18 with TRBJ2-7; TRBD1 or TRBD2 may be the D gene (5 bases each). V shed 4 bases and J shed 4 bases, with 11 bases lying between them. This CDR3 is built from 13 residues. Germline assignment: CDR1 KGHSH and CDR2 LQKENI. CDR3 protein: CASSLGTLYEQYF. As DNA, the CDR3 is TGTGCCAGCTCACTCGGGACCTTGTACGAGCAGTACTTC.

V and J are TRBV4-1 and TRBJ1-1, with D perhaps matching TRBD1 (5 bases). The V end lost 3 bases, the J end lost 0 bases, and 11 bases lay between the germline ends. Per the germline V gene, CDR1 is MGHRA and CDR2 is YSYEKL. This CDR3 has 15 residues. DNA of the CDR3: TGCGCCAGCAGCCACCCGAACAGGCTGAACACTGAAGCTTTCTTT. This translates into CASSHPNRLNTEAFF.

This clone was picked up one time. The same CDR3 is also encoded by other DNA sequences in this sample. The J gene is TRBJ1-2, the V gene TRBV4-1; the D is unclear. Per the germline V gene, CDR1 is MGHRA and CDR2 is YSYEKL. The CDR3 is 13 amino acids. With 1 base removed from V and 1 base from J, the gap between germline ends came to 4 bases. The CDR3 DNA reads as TGCGCCAGCAGCCAAGTTATTAACTATGGCTACACCTTC. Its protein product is CASSQVINYGYTF.

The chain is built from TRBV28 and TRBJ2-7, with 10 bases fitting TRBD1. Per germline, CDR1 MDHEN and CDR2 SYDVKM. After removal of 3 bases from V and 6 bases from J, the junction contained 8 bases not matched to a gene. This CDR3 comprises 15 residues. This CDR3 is CASSFPGTGVVEQYF. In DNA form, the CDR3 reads TGTGCCAGCAGTTTTCCCGGGACAGGGGTGGTCGAGCAGTACTTC.

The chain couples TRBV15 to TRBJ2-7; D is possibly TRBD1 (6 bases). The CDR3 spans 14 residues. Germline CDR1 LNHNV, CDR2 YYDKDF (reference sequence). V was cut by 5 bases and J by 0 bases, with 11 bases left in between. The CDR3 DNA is TGTGCCACCAGCGACCCAGGGGCCTCCTACGAGCAGTACTTC. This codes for CATSDPGASYEQYF. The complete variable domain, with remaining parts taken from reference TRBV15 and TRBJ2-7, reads DAMVIQNPRYQVTQFGKPVTLSCSQTLNHNVMYWYQQKSSQAPKLLFHYYDKDFNNEADTPDNFQSRRPNTSFCFLDIRSPGLGDTAMYLCATSDPGASYEQYFGPGTRLTVT.

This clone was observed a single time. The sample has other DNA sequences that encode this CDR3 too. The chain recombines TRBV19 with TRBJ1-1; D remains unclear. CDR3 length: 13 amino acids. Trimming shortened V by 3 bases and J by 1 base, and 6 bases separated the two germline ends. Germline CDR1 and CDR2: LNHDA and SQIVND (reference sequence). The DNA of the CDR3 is TGTGCCAGTAGTATGTACCCGAACACTGAAGCTTTCTTT. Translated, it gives CASSMYPNTEAFF.

CDR3 nucleotides: TGTGCCAGCAGCCAAGTATCGGGCAGAACTAACTATGGCTACACCTTC. Its translation: CASSQVSGRTNYGYTF. The chain recombines TRBV14 with TRBJ1-2, with D unclear. Germline V gene data show CDR1 as SGHDN and CDR2 as FVKESK. The CDR3 covers 16 residues. Trimming removed 1 base at V and 0 bases at J, with 12 bases between.